This TCR beta chain was recovered during a study of control samples from healthy donors and cancer patients. Some clones are missing from TCRdb's copy, which holds only in-frame ones; the method was immunoSEQ multiplex PCR. The sample consists of some 120,000 clones, roughly 91% of them appearing once. This CDR3 contains 14 residues. Sequenced material: blood. This TCR derives from a man in his forties in good health. V is TRBV21-1 and J is TRBJ1-5; whether TRBD1, the table's D call, matches the DNA was not checked. TRBV21-1 is designated a pseudogene. This CDR3 reads CASRTTGSNQPQHF. DNA for the CDR3: TGTGCCAGCAGGACGACAGGCAGCAATCAGCCCCAGCATTTT.